Shown below are 14 T cell receptor beta chains from a single sample sequenced in a study of monozygotic twins with inflammatory bowel disease (dated 2019 in TCRdb). The receptor library was made with 5' RACE. The instrument was an Illumina HiSeq 2500. TCRdb reprocessed the sequencing reads and holds a single record per CDR3 protein sequence, with no DNA. This sample's table carries about 130,000 distinct CDR3 sequences. The ten largest clones add up to 1% to 1.5% of the sample. Sequencing was done on a sample of blood. These receptor sequences come from a human donor with ulcerative colitis or Crohn's disease, or a healthy co-twin of an affected twin (not recorded which).

The gene calls are TRBV7-2 and TRBJ2-3; the D call of TRBD2 rests on TCRdb alone, since no DNA is present to check it. The CDR3 length is 17 residues. Germline V lookup: CDR1 SGHTA, CDR2 FQGNSA. The CDR3 loop is CASSLVAQRGFTDTQYF.

The rearrangement links TRBV20-1 to TRBJ2-1; TCRdb calls TRBD1, which cannot be checked without DNA. CDR1 DFQATT and CDR2 SNEGSKA come from the germline V gene (reference sequence). CDR3 length equals 15 residues. The CDR3 reads CSARADPRQGKEQFF.

The CDR3 loop reads CASSEGLAGERDTQYF. This chain joins TRBV5-6 and TRBJ2-3; the D call of TRBD2 rests on TCRdb alone, since no DNA is present to check it. CDR3 length: 16 residues. Germline CDR1 reads SGHDT; CDR2 reads YYEEEE.

V gene TRBV11-2 combines with J gene TRBJ2-2; TCRdb's D gene call, TRBD2, goes unchecked for lack of DNA. The length of the CDR3 is 18 residues. The V gene's germline CDR1 is SGHAT and CDR2 FQNNGV. The CDR3 region is CASSLGKTRGGRTGELFF. The full variable domain, rest sourced from reference TRBV11-2 and TRBJ2-2, is EAGVAQSPRYKIIEKRQSVAFWCNPISGHATLYWYQQILGQGPKLLIQFQNNGVVDDSQLPKDRFSAERLKGVDSTLKIQPAKLEDSAVYLCASSLGKTRGGRTGELFFGEGSRLTVL.

V is TRBV20-1 and J is TRBJ1-6. The germline V gene has CDR1 DFQATT and CDR2 SNEGSKA (reference sequence). The CDR3 is 14 residues long. The CDR3 reads CSARVQGGGSPLHF.

This chain connects TRBV27 to TRBJ2-3; lacking DNA, the TRBD2 call made by TCRdb goes unchecked. The CDR3 extends over 14 amino acids. CDR1 MNHEY and CDR2 SMNVEV come from the germline V gene (reference sequence). The CDR3 region is CASSRTSGRDTQYF.

The rearrangement uses TRBV29-1 and TRBJ2-1; TCRdb returns TRBD2, unconfirmable since there is no DNA. In germline, CDR1 is SQVTM, CDR2 ANQGSEA. This CDR3 comprises 12 residues. This CDR3 reads CSLGLSYNEQFF.

V usage is TRBV5-1 and J usage is TRBJ2-3; without DNA, the TCRdb call of TRBD1 cannot be checked. The length of the CDR3 is 17 residues. The germline CDR1 and CDR2 sequences are SGHRS and YFSETQ. The CDR3 spells CASSLYPPGQGTDTQYF.

The genes are TRBV6-1 and TRBJ2-7; the D call of TRBD1 rests on TCRdb alone, since no DNA is present to check it. CDR3 length: 15 residues. Germline V lookup: CDR1 MNHNS, CDR2 SASEGT. The CDR3 reads CASSRLGQGSYEQYF.

J is TRBJ1-1 and V is TRBV5-4; TCRdb reports TRBD1, a call that lacks DNA to check it against. CDR1 is SGHNT, CDR2 YYREEE, per germline (reference sequence). The CDR3 consists of 15 residues. Here the CDR3 reads CASSPPGQLNTEAFF. The whole variable domain, filled in from reference TRBV5-4 and TRBJ1-1, reads ETGVTQSPTHLIKTRGQQVTLRCSSQSGHNTVSWYQQALGQGPQFIFQYYREEENGRGNFPPRFSGLQFPNYSSELNVNALELDDSALYLCASSPPGQLNTEAFFGQGTRLTVV.

V usage is TRBV20-1 and J usage is TRBJ1-6. The germline CDR1 and CDR2 sequences are DFQATT and SNEGSKA (reference sequence). This CDR3 contains 11 residues. CDR3 amino acids: CSARLDSPLHF.

The chain links TRBV7-9 to TRBJ2-3; no DNA is available, so the TRBD1 call from TCRdb remains unchecked. The germline CDR1 and CDR2 sequences are SEHNR and FQNEAQ (reference sequence). CDR3 length equals 16 residues. The CDR3 protein is CASSAMVGRTGDTQYF.

CDR3 loop: CASSQDRGSREQYF. V gene TRBV4-3 combines with J gene TRBJ2-7. The CDR3 runs to 14 residues. CDR1 and CDR2 (germline): LGHNA, YSLEER.

The genes are TRBV3-1 and TRBJ2-2; the TCRdb D gene call, TRBD2, has no DNA to confirm it. This CDR3 has 16 amino acids. CDR1 is LGHDT and CDR2 is YNNKEL in the germline V gene (reference sequence). The CDR3 protein is CASSYPLASNTGELFF.